A single sample is the source of the 11 T cell receptor beta chains below, sequenced in a study of T-cell reconstitution after alpha-beta-depleted transplantation in children (dated by TCRdb to 2016 to 2017). The library relied on PCR. The instrument was an Illumina HiSeq 2500. Molecular barcoding was employed in the preparation of TCR libraries, with unique molecular identifiers being used to normalize TCRbeta repertoire quantification. The public reads were reprocessed in TCRdb via fastp at Q25 and MiXCR, keeping in-frame beta chains. Each CDR3 protein appears once, grouped with its most common genes and DNA. Across this sample there are roughly 500,000 distinct CDR3 sequences, with 9.5% to 15% seen only once. The ten most abundant clones make up over 5.5% of the sample. Sample: PBMCs from the stem cell graft donor, taken from the stem cell graft. The receptors derive from a human donor who donated a stem cell graft to a child with combined immunodeficiency.

The chain has TRBV29-1 and TRBJ2-5, with D perhaps matching TRBD1 or TRBD2 (5 bases each). Deletions cut 4 bases from V and 5 bases from J, with 14 bases between. This CDR3 contains 13 residues. CDR1 SQVTM and CDR2 ANQGSEA come from the germline V gene. The CDR3 sequence is CSVAGFEGETQYF. DNA for the CDR3: TGCAGCGTTGCGGGGTTTGAGGGGGAGACCCAGTACTTC.

This clonotype was found many times. Here the CDR3 DNA reads TGCGCCAGCAGCCCAAGACTAGCGGAATCCTACGAGCAGTACTTC. Protein: CASSPRLAESYEQYF. J is TRBJ2-7 and V is TRBV5-1, with TRBD2 matching over 9 bases. The germline V gene has CDR1 SGHRS and CDR2 YFSETQ. The ends lost 4 bases at V and 1 base at J; junction bases unmatched: 6. The CDR3 contains 15 residues.

CDR3 sequence (DNA): TGTGCCAGCAGATCAGGGAGCCATACGCAGTATTTT. Translated, it gives CASRSGSHTQYF. V is TRBV12-3 or TRBV12-4 and J is TRBJ2-3, with D possibly being TRBD1 or TRBD2 (5 bases each). V lost 6 bases and J 7 bases, leaving 11 bases between the germline ends. The length of the CDR3 is 12 residues.

About this clonotype: Because it lacks the conserved phenylalanine or tryptophan at the end, this CDR3 is likely a read error. The genes are TRBV7-2 and TRBJ2-1; D is uncertain. CDR3 length: 12 residues. The germline V gene has CDR1 SGHTA and CDR2 FQGNSA. Trimming stripped 5 bases from V and 9 bases from J, with 11 bases between. The DNA of the CDR3 is TGTGCCAGCAGCCCTTCATATGGTGAGCAGTTCTAC. This translates into CASSPSYGEQFY.

This clonotype turned up a few times. The gene calls are TRBV12-3 or TRBV12-4 and TRBJ2-3; possibly TRBD2 for D (6 bases). The CDR3 contains 12 residues. Trimming cost V 7 bases and J 6 bases, with 11 bases left between them. The CDR3 coding sequence is TGTGCCAGCAACACTAGCCCCGATACGCAGTATTTT. This gives the protein CASNTSPDTQYF.

The chain carries TRBV2 and TRBJ2-5, with 7 bases aligning to TRBD1. V dropped 5 bases and J dropped 1; count of bases not matched to a gene: 7. Germline CDR1 and CDR2: SNHLY and FYNNEI. The CDR3 has 15 residues. Written as DNA, the CDR3 is TGTGCCAGCAGTCCCGGGACAGCGGCCCAAGAGACCCAGTACTTC. Translated, it gives CASSPGTAAQETQYF.

This clonotype was found many times. The chain recombines TRBV20-1 with TRBJ2-7; TRBD2 might be the D (6 bases). The ends were cut back, 3 bases at V and 0 bases at J, with 15 bases in the middle. This CDR3 region has 15 residues. Per the germline V gene, CDR1 is DFQATT and CDR2 is SNEGSKA (reference sequence). The CDR3 coding sequence is TGCAGTGCTAGGACGCTTTCCGGGAGCTCCTACGAGCAGTACTTC. Amino acid sequence: CSARTLSGSSYEQYF.

The chain combines TRBV20-1 with TRBJ2-3, with D hard to call. Trimming took 6 bases from V and 0 from J, leaving 13 bases between them. Per the germline V gene, CDR1 is DFQATT and CDR2 is SNEGSKA (reference sequence). This CDR3 is 14 amino acids long. The CDR3 region is CSAEDGSSTDTQYF. The CDR3 DNA follows: TGCAGTGCCGAGGACGGATCTAGCACAGATACGCAGTATTTT.

The gene calls are TRBV7-2 and TRBJ1-1; D is uncertain. Germline CDR1 is SGHTA and CDR2 is FQGNSA. The CDR3 covers 13 residues. V lost 8 bases, J lost 0 bases, and 10 bases lay in between. The CDR3 loop reads CASGGGVNTEAFF. For the CDR3, the DNA is TGTGCCAGCGGCGGTGGGGTGAACACTGAAGCTTTCTTT.

The chain joins TRBV24-1 to TRBJ2-2, with D hard to call. The V gene lost 5 bases and the J gene lost 4 bases, with 7 bases spanning the gap. This CDR3 region has 13 residues. Germline V gene lookup returns CDR1 KGHDR and CDR2 SFDVKD. The CDR3 DNA reads TGTGCCACCAGTGCCACAACCACCGGGGAGCTGTTTTTT. This translates into CATSATTTGELFF.

The V gene is TRBV24-1, the J gene TRBJ2-2, with D unclear. CDR1 KGHDR and CDR2 SFDVKD come from the germline V gene. This CDR3 has 15 residues. Trimming stripped 0 bases from V and 3 bases from J, with 7 bases between. The CDR3 nucleotides are TGTGCCACCAGTGATTTGGGTCGGGACACCGGGGAGCTGTTTTTT. Its translation is CATSDLGRDTGELFF.